The next 14 T cell receptor beta chains were all read from a single sample in a study of shared clonotypes between healthy human individuals. Assay: immunoSEQ multiplex PCR; the TCRdb copy retains only in-frame clones and omits some. This table has roughly 810,000 clones, around 96% appearing once. Naive CD8 cells lacked CD45RO and underwent positive selection for CCR7, leaving out terminally differentiated effector memory CD45RA+ cells. Input material: naive CD8+ T cells sorted from blood. The receptor set was obtained from a young man in good health.

This chain connects TRBV27 to TRBJ1-4; TRBD1 matches at 10 bases. CDR1 is MNHEY and CDR2 is SMNVEV in the germline V gene (reference sequence). With V trimmed by 4 bases and J by 7 bases, 6 bases remained unmatched. The CDR3 is 15 residues long. The CDR3 region is CASSSPGTGVEKLFF. The CDR3 DNA follows: TGTGCCAGCAGTTCCCCCGGGACAGGGGTTGAAAAACTGTTTTTT.

A word on this clone: Other DNA variants within this sample encode the same CDR3. The CDR3: CASSVVGTGDTGELFF. CDR3 nucleotides: TGTGCCAGCAGCGTAGTCGGGACAGGAGACACCGGGGAGCTGTTTTTT. J is TRBJ2-2 and V is TRBV9; 8 nucleotides align to TRBD1. Germline V lookup: CDR1 SGDLS, CDR2 YYNGEE. Unmatched junction bases numbered 4, after V lost 0 bases and J lost 3 bases. This CDR3 comprises 16 residues.

The rearrangement uses TRBV5-1 and TRBJ2-7; tentative D call: TRBD1 (6 bases). Trimming removed 3 bases at V and 5 bases at J, with 33 bases between. CDR3 size: 20 residues. The germline CDR1 and CDR2 sequences are SGHRS and YFSETQ. The CDR3 reads CASSSYWQPQTGYTADEQYF. In DNA form, the CDR3 reads TGCGCCAGCAGCTCGTACTGGCAACCTCAGACAGGCTACACAGCCGACGAGCAGTACTTC.

The chain combines TRBV5-1 with TRBJ2-4; 7 positions agree with TRBD1. Unmatched junction bases numbered 3, after V lost 1 base and J lost 8 bases. CDR1 is SGHRS, CDR2 YFSETQ, per germline. CDR3 size: 13 residues. CDR3 DNA sequence: TGCGCCAGCAGCTTGACAGGGGTGGACATTCAGTACTTC. Translation: CASSLTGVDIQYF.

DNA of the CDR3: TGCGCCAGCAGCGCTGCAGGGGGAGACTCTGGAAACACCATATATTTT. This gives the protein CASSAAGGDSGNTIYF. The chain carries TRBV5-1 and TRBJ1-3; the match to TRBD1 covers 7 bases. Germline CDR1 and CDR2: SGHRS and YFSETQ. This CDR3 is built from 16 residues. The J segment lost 0 bases and the V segment lost 4 bases, leaving 7 bases of the junction unmatched.

This chain connects TRBV9 to TRBJ2-1; 8 nucleotides align to TRBD2. CDR1 is SGDLS, CDR2 YYNGEE, per germline. V was clipped by 2 bases and J by 10 bases; unmatched bases: 8. CDR3 length: 14 residues. For the CDR3, the DNA is TGTGCCAGCAGCGTTAGCCGTCAGCGGGAGGAGCAGTTCTTC. Protein product: CASSVSRQREEQFF.

V usage is TRBV12-5 and J usage is TRBJ2-1; D may be TRBD2 (6 bases). The CDR3 runs to 16 residues. Germline CDR1 and CDR2: LGHNT and FRNRAP. Deletions cut 0 bases from V and 3 bases from J, with 12 bases between. This CDR3 reads CASGLVLAAGYNEQFF. Here the CDR3 DNA reads TGTGCTAGTGGTTTGGTACTGGCAGCGGGCTACAATGAGCAGTTCTTC.

This sequence joins TRBV20-1 and TRBJ2-1; the D gene is possibly TRBD2 (5 bases). The length of the CDR3 is 10 residues. The germline CDR1 and CDR2 sequences are DFQATT and SNEGSKA (reference sequence). V lost 7 bases and J lost 5, with 6 bases in between. The CDR3 coding sequence is TGCAGTGTCGGGGACAATGAGCAGTTCTTC. Its translation is CSVGDNEQFF.

This rearrangement joins TRBV6-6 to TRBJ1-2; 10 bases agree with TRBD1. Germline V gene lookup returns CDR1 MNHNY and CDR2 SVGAGI (reference sequence). The J segment lost 6 bases and the V segment lost 5 bases, leaving 3 bases of the junction unmatched. The CDR3 contains 13 residues. CDR3 residues: CASSLGTGDGYTF. The CDR3 DNA follows: TGTGCCAGCAGTCTAGGGACAGGGGATGGCTACACCTTC.

The CDR3, as DNA: TGTGCCAGCAGTAAACCGGGACTAGCGGGGGAAGGGGGCGAGCAGTACTTC. This translates into CASSKPGLAGEGGEQYF. This chain links TRBV28 with TRBJ2-7, with TRBD2 identical over 14 bases. The CDR3 loop spans 17 amino acids. Per germline, CDR1 MDHEN and CDR2 SYDVKM. The V gene end was trimmed by 5 bases and the J gene end by 6 bases; junction bases not matched to a gene: 12.

This clone was seen only once. The chain combines TRBV25-1 with TRBJ1-2; D call uncertain. Trimming stripped 7 bases from V and 4 bases from J, with 16 bases between. This CDR3 has 14 residues. The germline gives CDR1 MGHDK, CDR2 SYGVNS. CDR3: CASTSDLRPYGYTF. As DNA, the CDR3 is TGTGCCAGCACCTCCGATTTGCGGCCCTATGGCTACACCTTC.

The chain recombines TRBV2 with TRBJ2-5, with D tentatively TRBD1 or TRBD2 (6 bases each). Per germline, CDR1 SNHLY and CDR2 FYNNEI. This CDR3 contains 15 residues. The V end was cut by 5 bases, the J end by 4 bases, with 17 bases between. The CDR3 sequence is CASSSAGRGGETQYF. The DNA of the CDR3 is TGTGCCAGCAGTTCCGCGGGGAGAGGGGGAGAGACCCAGTACTTC.

The V gene is TRBV15, the J gene TRBJ2-5; tentatively, D is TRBD1 or TRBD2 (5 bases each). In germline, CDR1 is LNHNV, CDR2 YYDKDF (reference sequence). The CDR3 covers 14 residues. The V end lost 0 bases, the J end lost 1 base, and 6 bases lay between the germline ends. The CDR3 protein is CATSRDGTQETQYF. As DNA, the CDR3 is TGTGCCACCAGCAGAGATGGGACCCAAGAGACCCAGTACTTC.

With regard to this clone: The junction shows a germline mismatch at one end, possibly a read error. V is TRBV7-9 and J is TRBJ2-1; 7 nucleotides agree with TRBD2. The length of the CDR3 is 12 residues. Germline V lookup: CDR1 SEHNR, CDR2 FQNEAQ (reference sequence). DNA for the CDR3: TGTGCCAGCAGCTTAACAGGACCCCGGGAGGTCTTC. Translation: CASSLTGPREVF.